The 24 T cell receptor beta chains below all came from one sample that was sequenced in a study of Ad26.COV2.S vaccination and SARS-CoV-2 variants. Described treatment: about 20 received Ad26.COV2.S at low or high dose, single or two shots; several received placebo; per-sample allocation not given. Day 63 after the first vaccine or placebo injection was the time point for sampling. Repertoires were generated with immunoSEQ multiplex PCR, while TCRdb's copy carries only in-frame clones and drops some. The table shows over 250,000 clones, with around 87% occurring only once. Source: peripheral blood, taken in a trial of Ad26.COV2.S vaccine versus placebo. Source of these receptors: a person aged 18 to 65 who received the Ad26.COV2.S COVID-19 vaccine or a placebo.

The gene calls are TRBV7-2 and TRBJ1-1, with D perhaps matching TRBD1 (6 bases). Germline loops: CDR1 SGHTA, CDR2 FQGNSA. CDR3 length equals 16 residues. Trimming stripped 5 bases from V and 4 bases from J, with 20 bases between. CDR3 residues: CASSTHRARVGTEAFF. The CDR3 coding sequence is TGTGCCAGCAGCACCCACAGGGCCCGGGTGGGCACTGAAGCTTTCTTT.

This clone came up a few times. This chain joins TRBV7-9 and TRBJ1-1; TRBD1 matches 8 bases. The germline gives CDR1 SEHNR, CDR2 FQNEAQ (reference sequence). V was clipped by 5 bases and J by 1 base; unmatched bases: 6. This CDR3 has 15 residues. The CDR3 here is CASSATGTGNTEAFF. The CDR3 DNA sequence: TGTGCCAGCAGCGCCACCGGGACAGGGAACACTGAAGCTTTCTTT.

This clone was detected only a few times. This rearrangement joins TRBV27 to TRBJ1-2; D call uncertain. The CDR3 covers 15 residues. CDR1 MNHEY and CDR2 SMNVEV come from the germline V gene (reference sequence). Trimming took 3 bases from V and 4 from J, leaving 15 bases between them. The CDR3 loop reads CASSFTLGQPYGYTF. The CDR3 region has the DNA TGTGCCAGCAGTTTCACTTTGGGCCAACCCTATGGCTACACCTTC.

The chain is built from TRBV12-5 and TRBJ1-2; 8 nucleotides align to TRBD1. The V and J ends lost 4 bases and 2 bases, in that order; junction bases with no gene match: 15. The CDR3 sequence is 18 residues long. Germline assignment: CDR1 LGHNT and CDR2 FRNRAP. This CDR3 reads CASGWPPGQVLDNYGYTF. CDR3 sequence (DNA): TGTGCTAGTGGTTGGCCTCCGGGACAGGTCCTAGACAACTATGGCTACACCTTC.

V usage is TRBV2 and J usage is TRBJ1-1; TRBD1 might be the D (6 bases). Trimming took off 6 bases at V and 0 bases at J, with 11 bases between the two ends. Germline V gives CDR1 SNHLY, CDR2 FYNNEI. This CDR3 is 14 amino acids long. The CDR3 DNA is TGTGCCAGCAGGATGGACAGCATGAACACTGAAGCTTTCTTT. Translating gives CASRMDSMNTEAFF.

Remarks on this clone: Other DNA sequences in the sample encode the same CDR3. V usage is TRBV7-2 and J usage is TRBJ2-3, with 12 bases that match TRBD2. This CDR3 comprises 16 residues. The V and J ends lost 4 bases and 1 base, in that order; junction bases with no gene match: 3. CDR1 and CDR2 from the germline V gene are SGHTA and FQGNSA. CDR3 in amino acids: CASSSRLAGGTDTQYF. DNA of the CDR3: TGTGCCAGCAGCTCCAGACTAGCGGGGGGCACAGATACGCAGTATTTT.

J is TRBJ2-1 and V is TRBV6-4; tentative D call: TRBD1 (5 bases). This CDR3 has 16 residues. Germline V CDR1 and CDR2: MRHNA, SNTAGT. Between the trimmed V and J ends, which lost 0 bases and 5 bases, there was a span of 14 bases. CDR3 amino acids: CASSDSGVDGNNEQFF. CDR3 coding DNA: TGTGCCAGCAGTGACTCAGGGGTGGACGGCAACAATGAGCAGTTCTTC.

This chain links TRBV4-1 with TRBJ1-4, with 8 bases that match TRBD1. V gave up 3 bases and J gave up 8 bases; unmatched junction bases: 5. The CDR3 is 14 amino acids. CDR1 is MGHRA and CDR2 is YSYEKL in the germline V gene. The CDR3 loop reads CASSHLQGEEKLFF. CDR3 nucleotide sequence: TGCGCCAGCAGCCACTTACAGGGGGAGGAAAAACTGTTTTTT.

The V and J genes are TRBV11-3 and TRBJ2-1; 7 bases are shared with TRBD2. J was trimmed by 10 bases and V by 6 bases; bases with no gene match: 9. Germline V lookup: CDR1 SGHNT, CDR2 YENEEA. CDR3 length: 13 residues. The CDR3 loop is CASSPGPGREQFF. The CDR3 nucleotides read TGTGCCAGCAGTCCCGGGCCCGGGAGGGAGCAGTTCTTC.

The chain carries TRBV11-2 and TRBJ2-1; D is unresolved. V was clipped by 1 base and J by 4 bases, with 5 bases between them. The CDR3 length is 13 residues. Germline assignment: CDR1 SGHAT and CDR2 FQNNGV. DNA for the CDR3: TGTGCCAGCAGCTTAGCACAATACAATGAGCAGTTCTTC. Protein: CASSLAQYNEQFF.

The chain has TRBV5-5 and TRBJ1-3; no clear D. The germline gives CDR1 SGHKS, CDR2 YYEKEE (reference sequence). This CDR3 region has 15 residues. Trimming stripped 0 bases from V and 0 bases from J, with 7 bases between. DNA of the CDR3: TGTGCCAGCAGCTTGGCCGGAAACTCTGGAAACACCATATATTTT. It encodes CASSLAGNSGNTIYF.

Remarks on this clone: In the same sample, other DNA sequences code for this CDR3. The chain combines TRBV3-1 (or the pseudogene TRBV3-2) with TRBJ2-7; D is unresolved. Trimming stripped 1 base from V and 0 bases from J, with 4 bases between. This CDR3 has 13 amino acids. In germline, CDR1 is LGHDT, CDR2 YNNKEL (reference sequence). In nucleotides, the CDR3 is TGTGCCAGCAGCCAAGGACCCTCCTACGAGCAGTACTTC. This encodes CASSQGPSYEQYF.

This chain joins TRBV5-1 and TRBJ2-1, with D tentatively TRBD2 (5 bases). Germline values: CDR1 SGHRS, CDR2 YFSETQ. With 10 bases removed from V and 0 bases from J, the gap between germline ends came to 17 bases. The CDR3 totals 15 residues. CDR3 amino acids: CACKGEGYSYNEQFF. The DNA for the CDR3 is TGCGCCTGTAAAGGCGAGGGTTACTCCTACAATGAGCAGTTCTTC.

The J gene is TRBJ1-6, the V gene TRBV2; possibly TRBD1 for D (6 bases). The CDR3 has 15 residues. CDR1 SNHLY and CDR2 FYNNEI come from the germline V gene. Deletions cut 6 bases from V and 10 bases from J, with 19 bases between. CDR3 nucleotide sequence: TGTGCCAGCAGGGATAGGGGGTTAGGCAACTCACCCCTCCACTTT. Translated, it gives CASRDRGLGNSPLHF.

This clone was seen more than once but under ten times. V usage is TRBV27 and J usage is TRBJ1-5, with D unresolved. CDR1 is MNHEY, CDR2 SMNVEV, per germline (reference sequence). The length of the CDR3 is 13 residues. Trimming stripped 2 bases from V and 3 bases from J, with 5 bases between. The CDR3 is CASSLSPNQPQHF. The DNA for the CDR3 is TGTGCCAGCAGTTTAAGCCCCAATCAGCCCCAGCATTTT.

The genes are TRBV4-3 and TRBJ2-1; 14 positions agree with TRBD2. Germline-derived CDR1 and CDR2 are LGHNA and YSLEER. There are 16 residues in the CDR3. The J segment lost 4 bases and the V segment lost 4 bases, leaving 3 bases of the junction unmatched. CDR3 in amino acids: CASSPTSGGAYNEQFF. CDR3 DNA: TGCGCCAGCAGCCCGACTAGCGGGGGGGCATACAATGAGCAGTTCTTC.

The rearrangement joins TRBV6-5 to TRBJ1-2, with 7 bases lining up with TRBD1. Trimming at V came to 4 bases and at J to 3 bases, leaving 8 bases not matched to a gene. The CDR3 is 15 amino acids. Germline V CDR1 and CDR2: MNHEY, SVGAGI. The CDR3 nucleotides read TGTGCCAGCAGTTCGTATCTCCAGGGGGACTATGGCTACACCTTC. Translated, it gives CASSSYLQGDYGYTF.

The genes are TRBV30 and TRBJ1-1, with D tentatively TRBD1 (5 bases). The germline V gene encodes CDR1 GTSNPN and CDR2 SVGIG (reference sequence). The CDR3 sequence is 13 residues long. V shed 3 bases and J shed 8 bases, with 16 bases lying between them. The CDR3 nucleotides are TGTGCCTGGAGATTAGACGGGGCCGTGGAAGCTTTCTTT. Amino acid sequence: CAWRLDGAVEAFF.

The chain recombines TRBV29-1 with TRBJ2-1; D unclear. Germline CDR1 is SQVTM and CDR2 is ANQGSEA. The CDR3 is 14 residues long. V was pared by 0 bases and J by 2 bases, with 8 bases between. DNA for the CDR3: TGCAGCGTTGAAGATACGGCAGCCTACAATGAGCAGTTCTTC. It is translated as CSVEDTAAYNEQFF.

The V call is TRBV6-2 or TRBV6-3, the J call TRBJ1-5; tentative D call: TRBD1 (6 bases). Germline V lookup: CDR1 MNHEY, CDR2 SVGEGT. The length of the CDR3 is 15 residues. Trimming stripped 2 bases from V and 6 bases from J, with 14 bases between. CDR3 nucleotides: TGTGCCAGCAGTTACCTGACAGGACGGAGTCAGCCCCAGCATTTT. Translating gives CASSYLTGRSQPQHF.

This clone was picked up one time. CDR3 sequence: CASSQDRGGLVTDTQYF. The CDR3 DNA reads TGCGCCAGCAGCCAAGATCGTGGCGGGTTGGTCACAGATACGCAGTATTTT. This chain uses TRBV4-1 with TRBJ2-3; possibly TRBD2 for D (5 bases). The CDR3 runs 17 residues. V shed 0 bases and J shed 2 bases, with 15 bases lying between them. Germline V gene lookup returns CDR1 MGHRA and CDR2 YSYEKL.

The chain links TRBV5-1 to TRBJ1-4, with D uncertain. The germline V and J ends were trimmed by 0 bases and 4 bases, with 10 bases remaining between them. This CDR3 spans 15 amino acids. Germline V gives CDR1 SGHRS, CDR2 YFSETQ. The DNA of the CDR3 is TGCGCCAGCAGCTTGGGGGCCAGACTTAATGAAAAACTGTTTTTT. Residues: CASSLGARLNEKLFF.

This clone occurred once. The chain joins TRBV29-1 to TRBJ2-2; no clear D gene. V dropped 5 bases and J dropped 1 base, with 5 bases sitting between them. Germline V gene sequence: CDR1 SQVTM, CDR2 ANQGSEA. The CDR3 length is 12 residues. The DNA for the CDR3 is TGCAGCGTTCGCCAGAACACCGGGGAGCTGTTTTTT. Amino acids: CSVRQNTGELFF.

This clone came up once. The chain has TRBV7-2 and TRBJ2-5, with 12 bases fitting TRBD2. The CDR3 loop spans 13 amino acids. Looked up from germline, CDR1 is SGHTA and CDR2 is FQGNSA. The ends lost 5 bases at V and 9 bases at J; junction bases unmatched: 4. For the CDR3, the DNA is TGTGCCAGCAGCGGGACTAGCGGGCCCCCCCAGTACTTC. This sequence encodes CASSGTSGPPQYF. Filled out from reference TRBV7-2 and TRBJ2-5, the complete variable domain reads GAGVSQSPSNKVTEKGKDVELRCDPISGHTALYWYRQSLGQGLEFLIYFQGNSAPDKSGLPSDRFSAERTGGSVSTLTIQRTQQEDSAVYLCASSGTSGPPQYFGPGTRLLVL.